This TCR beta chain is drawn from a study of T cells in Graves' hyperthyroidism and ophthalmopathy. This clonotype was observed at least ten times. The V gene's germline CDR1 is KGHSH and CDR2 LQKENI. Germline trimming cut 1 base from V and 5 bases from J; bases unmatched to any gene: 6. CDR3 length equals 16 residues. There were TCR beta CDR3 regions amplified from RNA transcripts. The HTBI primer set drove a first-round RT-PCR of the TCR CDR3. TCRdb fed the multiplex PCR reads into MiXCR, producing one record per CDR3 protein. Of around 520,000 distinct CDR3 sequences in the sample, 14% are singletons; the top ten hold about 14%.

Sequences were obtained from blood. This chain links TRBV18 with TRBJ2-5, with 11 bases that match TRBD2. The clonotype was recovered from a woman in her forties with Graves' hyperthyroidism. The CDR3 reads CASSPLLAGEGETQYF. CDR3 in DNA: TGTGCCAGCTCACCACTACTAGCGGGAGAGGGCGAGACCCAGTACTTC.